The present entry profiles one TCR beta chain with its context. Amplification of TCR beta used genomic DNA extracted from peripheral blood. This sample stems from a study of T cell repertoires in aging, cancer and after chemotherapy. Multiplex touch-down PCR with TRB-A/B primers amplified rearranged V-D-J TRB sequences. TCRdb itself ran the multiplex PCR reads through MiXCR, one entry per CDR3 protein. The data hold 1,300 to 1,500 distinct CDR3 sequences, with approximately 60% observed a single time. The CDR3 is 15 residues long. Germline lookup yields CDR1 SEHNR and CDR2 FQNEAQ (reference sequence). With 1 base removed from V and 7 bases from J, the gap between germline ends came to 11 bases.

This chain links TRBV7-9 with TRBJ1-6, with D maybe TRBD1 (5 bases). The origin of this receptor is a human donor with a blood cancer. The sequencing sample was made of blood. CDR3 nucleotides: TGTGCCAGCAGCTTAGGGGGGAGGGTGAATTCACCCCTCCACTTT. Protein: CASSLGGRVNSPLHF.